These 20 T cell receptor beta chains came from one sample sequenced in a study of blood T cell repertoires in COVID-19. Some clones are missing from TCRdb's copy, which holds only in-frame ones; the method was immunoSEQ multiplex PCR. The sample records about 240,000 clones, around nine tenths being singletons. Input material: peripheral blood. These receptors all stem from a woman aged 70-85 years with active or convalescent COVID-19.

The chain uses TRBV6-2 or TRBV6-3 and TRBJ1-2; the match to TRBD1 covers 7 bases. Per germline, CDR1 MNHEY and CDR2 SVGEGT. The CDR3 contains 12 residues. The J segment lost 5 bases and the V segment lost 7 bases, leaving 4 bases of the junction unmatched. The CDR3 DNA reads TGTGCCAGCACCCCGACAGGGTATGGCTACACCTTC. It codes for CASTPTGYGYTF.

The gene calls are TRBV10-3 and TRBJ1-4; D uncertain. This CDR3 is built from 13 residues. The V end lost 0 bases, the J end lost 7 bases, and 6 bases lay between the germline ends. Germline V gives CDR1 ENHRY, CDR2 SYGVKD. CDR3 region: CAISESRAEKLFF. The CDR3 DNA reads TGTGCCATCAGTGAGTCGAGGGCTGAAAAACTGTTTTTT.

J is TRBJ2-1 and V is TRBV3-1 (or the pseudogene TRBV3-2); 10 nucleotides match TRBD2. The CDR3 has 18 amino acids. Germline values: CDR1 LGHDT, CDR2 YNNKEL (reference sequence). Trimming took 4 bases from V and 0 from J; bases not matched to a gene: 9. CDR3 loop: CASSPSGGPTTSYNEQFF. The CDR3 DNA reads as TGTGCCAGCAGCCCTAGCGGGGGCCCGACCACCTCCTACAATGAGCAGTTCTTC.

This clone has a single count. The rearrangement links TRBV9 to TRBJ2-1; 7 bases line up with TRBD2. Trimming cost V 4 bases and J 5 bases; bases outside gene matches: 9. The CDR3 length is 15 residues. CDR1 is SGDLS and CDR2 is YYNGEE in the germline V gene. The CDR3 protein is CASSPRLAANNEQFF. The CDR3 DNA reads TGTGCCAGCAGCCCCCGGCTAGCGGCCAACAATGAGCAGTTCTTC.

The rearrangement links TRBV29-1 to TRBJ2-7; 8 bases are a match to TRBD1. Germline V gene lookup returns CDR1 SQVTM and CDR2 ANQGSEA. CDR3 length: 12 residues. V lost 4 bases to trimming and J lost 4 bases; unmatched junction nucleotides: 3. CDR3 sequence reads: CSVGTGRYEQYF. The CDR3 DNA sequence: TGCAGCGTTGGGACAGGGAGATACGAGCAGTACTTC.

The chain has TRBV7-9 and TRBJ1-6; possibly TRBD1 for D (5 bases). Germline values: CDR1 SEHNR, CDR2 FQNEAQ (reference sequence). The CDR3 spans 16 residues. V was trimmed by 2 bases and J by 4 bases, leaving 12 bases between them. CDR3 amino acids: CASSLNQGNYNSPLHF. CDR3 nucleotides: TGTGCCAGCAGCTTAAATCAGGGCAATTATAATTCACCCCTCCACTTT.

CDR3 sequence (DNA): TGTGCCAGCAGCTTAGGTAGGACTAGCGGGACCCCCTACGAGCAGTACTTC. As protein: CASSLGRTSGTPYEQYF. The rearrangement joins TRBV11-2 to TRBJ2-7, with 12 bases fitting TRBD2. V was pared by 1 base and J by 2 bases, with 6 bases of the junction left unmatched. The germline V gene has CDR1 SGHAT and CDR2 FQNNGV. This CDR3 region has 17 residues.

The chain carries TRBV9 and TRBJ2-7; TRBD1 aligns across 9 bases. This CDR3 contains 16 residues. V shed 0 bases and J 6 bases; nucleotides not matched to a gene: 10. The V gene's germline CDR1 is SGDLS and CDR2 YYNGEE. The chain's CDR3 is CASSVAVRDRDGEQYF. CDR3 DNA: TGTGCCAGCAGCGTAGCTGTGAGGGACAGGGACGGCGAGCAGTACTTC.

The chain uses TRBV19 and TRBJ1-2; 8 nucleotides match TRBD1. CDR3 size: 15 residues. The junction had 8 bases not matched to a gene; V was cut back by 4 bases and J by 4 bases. CDR1 LNHDA and CDR2 SQIVND come from the germline V gene (reference sequence). The CDR3 spells CASSTDWTGTYGYTF. In DNA form, the CDR3 reads TGTGCCAGTAGTACCGATTGGACAGGGACCTATGGCTACACCTTC. Based on the CDR3 plus reference TRBV19 and TRBJ1-2, the full variable domain is DGGITQSPKYLFRKEGQNVTLSCEQNLNHDAMYWYRQDPGQGLRLIYYSQIVNDFQKGDIAEGYSVSREKKESFPLTVTSAQKNPTAFYLCASSTDWTGTYGYTFGSGTRLTVV.

The chain links TRBV28 to TRBJ2-2, with 8 bases aligning to TRBD2. Germline V gene lookup returns CDR1 MDHEN and CDR2 SYDVKM. This CDR3 is 18 amino acids long. With V trimmed by 2 bases and J by 6 bases, 14 bases remained unmatched. CDR3 amino acids: CASSLHGRGGVGAGELFF. CDR3 in DNA: TGTGCCAGCAGTTTACATGGCCGGGGGGGCGTAGGCGCCGGGGAGCTGTTTTTT. Supplemented by reference TRBV28 and TRBJ2-2, the full variable domain reads DVKVTQSSRYLVKRTGEKVFLECVQDMDHENMFWYRQDPGLGLRLIYFSYDVKMKEKGDIPEGYSVSREKKERFSLILESASTNQTSMYLCASSLHGRGGVGAGELFFGEGSRLTVL.

The chain carries TRBV7-3 and TRBJ1-1, with a tentative D call TRBD1 (5 bases). The CDR3 runs to 14 residues. Looked up from germline, CDR1 is SGHTA and CDR2 is FQGTGA. Trimming took off 0 bases at V and 3 bases at J, with 8 bases between the two ends. The CDR3 bases are TGTGCCAGCAGCTTAACTCCGGGGGACACTGAAGCTTTCTTT. Its translation: CASSLTPGDTEAFF.

This clone has a single count. The chain employs TRBV18 and TRBJ1-5; TRBD1 might be the D (5 bases). This CDR3 has 15 residues. Trimming removed 6 bases at V and 3 bases at J, with 15 bases between. The germline V gene has CDR1 KGHSH and CDR2 LQKENI. In nucleotides, the CDR3 is TGTGCCAGCTCTCCGCCGGGACTGACCAATCAGCCCCAGCATTTT. As protein: CASSPPGLTNQPQHF. Filled out from reference TRBV18 and TRBJ1-5, the complete variable domain reads NAGVMQNPRHLVRRRGQEARLRCSPMKGHSHVYWYRQLPEEGLKFMVYLQKENIIDESGMPKERFSAEFPKEGPSILRIQQVVRGDSAAYFCASSPPGLTNQPQHFGDGTRLSIL.

V gene TRBV5-5 combines with J gene TRBJ2-5; D gene uncertain. The V gene's germline CDR1 is SGHKS and CDR2 YYEKEE (reference sequence). This CDR3 has 13 amino acids. V was trimmed by 2 bases and J by 4 bases, leaving 9 bases between them. The CDR3 DNA sequence: TGTGCCAGCAGCTTTACAATCACAGAGACCCAGTACTTC. It specifies CASSFTITETQYF.

The chain carries TRBV6-6 and TRBJ1-6; D is uncertain. The length of the CDR3 is 15 residues. CDR1 and CDR2 (germline): MNHNY, SVGAGI (reference sequence). The V and J ends lost 0 bases and 9 bases respectively, with 12 bases between them. In DNA form, the CDR3 reads TGTGCCAGCAGTTACTCGCGGATCTCGGGTTCACCCCTCCACTTT. Encoded protein: CASSYSRISGSPLHF.

V usage is TRBV5-1 and J usage is TRBJ2-7; the match to TRBD2 covers 8 bases. Germline V gene data show CDR1 as SGHRS and CDR2 as YFSETQ. V trimming: 7 bases; J trimming: 4 bases; junction bases outside the gene matches: 16. The CDR3 spans 16 residues. CDR3 DNA: TGCGCCAGCGCCCCTCGAGAGGCGGGGGGTAAATACGAGCAGTACTTC. Its translation is CASAPREAGGKYEQYF. The whole variable domain, filled in from reference TRBV5-1 and TRBJ2-7, reads KAGVTQTPRYLIKTRGQQVTLSCSPISGHRSVSWYQQTPGQGLQFLFEYFSETQRNKGNFPGRFSGRQFSNSRSEMNVSTLELGDSALYLCASAPREAGGKYEQYFGPGTRLTVT.

The chain joins TRBV7-2 to TRBJ2-7; D is ambiguous. V was shortened by 3 bases and J by 3 bases, with 9 bases between the two germline ends. The CDR3 contains 13 residues. CDR1 is SGHTA, CDR2 FQGNSA, per germline. CDR3 nucleotides: TGTGCCAGCAGCTTTGAATATAGCTACGAGCAGTACTTC. Protein: CASSFEYSYEQYF.

This sequence joins TRBV18 and TRBJ1-5; 7 positions agree with TRBD1. V shed 5 bases and J 7 bases; nucleotides not matched to a gene: 5. The CDR3 loop spans 13 amino acids. CDR1 and CDR2 (germline): KGHSH, LQKENI. The CDR3 nucleotides are TGTGCCAGCTCAGGGACAGTCACGCAGCCCCAGCATTTT. Its protein is CASSGTVTQPQHF.

V usage is TRBV27 and J usage is TRBJ1-1; the D gene is possibly TRBD1 (6 bases). The CDR3 is 14 residues long. Trimming left V 9 bases short and J 5 bases short, with 19 bases between. Germline V CDR1 and CDR2: MNHEY, SMNVEV (reference sequence). This CDR3 reads CASRVGTYATEAFF. In DNA, the CDR3 is TGTGCCAGTCGGGTGGGGACATACGCAACTGAAGCTTTCTTT.

This clone was counted once. The chain joins TRBV4-1 to TRBJ1-1; unclear D gene. Germline V gives CDR1 MGHRA, CDR2 YSYEKL. The ends were cut back, 0 bases at V and 4 bases at J, with 15 bases in the middle. The CDR3 has 16 amino acids. CDR3: CASSQEAPAVSTEAFF. CDR3 in DNA: TGCGCCAGCAGCCAAGAGGCACCGGCGGTCTCCACTGAAGCTTTCTTT.

The V and J genes are TRBV19 and TRBJ1-2, with D possibly TRBD1 on 6 matching bases. Trimming took 6 bases from V and 0 from J, leaving 14 bases between them. The length of the CDR3 is 15 residues. The germline V gene encodes CDR1 LNHDA and CDR2 SQIVND (reference sequence). The CDR3 region is CASSIKDRPNYGYTF. The CDR3 nucleotides read TGTGCCAGTAGCATTAAGGACAGACCTAACTATGGCTACACCTTC.